The 18 T cell receptor beta chains below all came from one sample that was sequenced in a study of blood T cell repertoires in COVID-19. TCRdb's copy holds only in-frame clones and misses some; the assay was immunoSEQ multiplex PCR. Of more than 450,000 clones in the sample, 87% are singletons; the top ten hold about 0.75%. Sequencing was carried out using PBMCs or T cells enriched from blood (not recorded which). These receptors all come from a woman under 30 who had recovered from COVID-19.

The rearrangement links TRBV5-5 to TRBJ1-3; weak D call: TRBD1 (5 bases). CDR1 is SGHKS and CDR2 is YYEKEE in the germline V gene (reference sequence). The CDR3 is made up of 18 amino acids. Trimming took off 7 bases at V and 0 bases at J, with 23 bases between the two ends. In DNA form, the CDR3 reads TGTGCCAGCCGCCGGCAATATGGGGCAGAAAGCTCTGGAAACACCATATATTTT. It is translated as CASRRQYGAESSGNTIYF. The complete variable domain, with remaining parts taken from reference TRBV5-5 and TRBJ1-3, reads DAGVTQSPTHLIKTRGQQVTLRCSPISGHKSVSWYQQVLGQGPQFIFQYYEKEERGRGNFPDRFSARQFPNYSSELNVNALLLGDSALYLCASRRQYGAESSGNTIYFGEGSWLTVV.

The rearrangement links TRBV6-5 to TRBJ1-2; D unclear. The CDR3 contains 15 residues. V was pared by 0 bases and J by 5 bases, with 13 bases between. In germline, CDR1 is MNHEY, CDR2 SVGAGI. The DNA of the CDR3 is TGTGCCAGCAGTTACTCGCACGGGTCGATGTATGGCTACACCTTC. Translating gives CASSYSHGSMYGYTF.

As for this clone: At the DNA level, this CDR3 is encoded by other sequences in the same sample as well. The rearrangement links TRBV5-1 to TRBJ2-7, with 11 bases fitting TRBD2. J lost 2 bases, V lost 0 bases, and 4 bases had no gene match. The CDR3 has 16 amino acids. Per germline, CDR1 SGHRS and CDR2 YFSETQ. The CDR3: CASSLGLAGTTYEQYF. CDR3 coding DNA: TGCGCCAGCAGCTTGGGACTAGCGGGGACTACCTACGAGCAGTACTTC.

CDR3 protein: CASSPLAGGLYSYEQYF. The CDR3 DNA follows: TGTGCCAGCAGCCCTCTAGCGGGGGGACTTTATTCCTACGAGCAGTACTTC. The chain carries TRBV27 and TRBJ2-7, with 11 bases aligning to TRBD2. The CDR3 is made up of 17 amino acids. V shed 6 bases, J shed 1 base, and the junction held 11 bases outside the gene matches. Per the germline V gene, CDR1 is MNHEY and CDR2 is SMNVEV (reference sequence).

This chain joins TRBV19 and TRBJ2-3; TRBD1 matches 8 bases. Losses at the gene ends were 6 bases for V and 4 bases for J; bases not matched to a gene: 6. The CDR3 is 14 amino acids. The V gene's germline CDR1 is LNHDA and CDR2 SQIVND (reference sequence). CDR3 DNA: TGTGCCAGTAGGAACGGACAGGGCGCAGATACGCAGTATTTT. Translation gives CASRNGQGADTQYF. Variable domain in full (rest from reference TRBV19 and TRBJ2-3): DGGITQSPKYLFRKEGQNVTLSCEQNLNHDAMYWYRQDPGQGLRLIYYSQIVNDFQKGDIAEGYSVSREKKESFPLTVTSAQKNPTAFYLCASRNGQGADTQYFGPGTRLTVL.

This clone occurred a few times. V is TRBV19 and J is TRBJ1-1; D is possibly TRBD1 (5 bases). CDR1 LNHDA and CDR2 SQIVND come from the germline V gene (reference sequence). The CDR3 is made up of 13 amino acids. Trimming took 10 bases from V and 7 from J, leaving 19 bases between them. CDR3 sequence reads: CATAPRGWGEAFF. CDR3 in DNA: TGTGCCACCGCTCCGCGGGGGTGGGGTGAAGCTTTCTTT.

V is TRBV5-1 and J is TRBJ2-3; TRBD1 is a possible D gene (5 bases). Trimming took off 1 base at V and 1 base at J, with 7 bases between the two ends. The CDR3 sequence is 14 residues long. The germline V gene has CDR1 SGHRS and CDR2 YFSETQ. CDR3 protein: CASSLSRGTDTQYF. CDR3 nucleotides: TGCGCCAGCAGCTTGTCCAGGGGCACAGATACGCAGTATTTT.

This clone was seen only once. The chain recombines TRBV28 with TRBJ1-1; D possibly corresponds to TRBD1 (5 bases). Trimming shortened V by 7 bases and J by 5 bases, and 11 bases separated the two germline ends. Germline assignment: CDR1 MDHEN and CDR2 SYDVKM. This CDR3 has 12 amino acids. CDR3 region: CASTSGMTEAFF. CDR3 DNA sequence: TGTGCCAGCACCTCAGGGATGACTGAAGCTTTCTTT.

The J gene is TRBJ2-1, the V gene TRBV3-1 (or the pseudogene TRBV3-2), with TRBD2 identical over 13 bases. The CDR3 is 15 residues long. The germline CDR1 and CDR2 sequences are LGHDT and YNNKEL (reference sequence). The trim removed 4 bases at V and 8 bases at J, leaving 5 bases unmatched. CDR3 in DNA: TGTGCCAGCAGCCTCGCCGGGACTAGCGGGGATGAGCAGTTCTTC. Translated: CASSLAGTSGDEQFF.

The chain has TRBV6-1 and TRBJ1-4; a possible D gene is TRBD1 (6 bases). Trimming left V 2 bases short and J 8 bases short, with 15 bases between. Germline assignment: CDR1 MNHNS and CDR2 SASEGT. This CDR3 contains 15 residues. The CDR3 sequence: CASSERGRGSEKLFF. The CDR3 DNA follows: TGTGCCAGCAGTGAAAGGGGCAGGGGAAGCGAAAAACTGTTTTTT.

V and J are TRBV7-6 and TRBJ1-5; a possible D gene is TRBD1 (6 bases). The length of the CDR3 is 16 residues. V gave up 5 bases and J gave up 4 bases, with 18 bases separating them. The V gene's germline CDR1 is SGHVS and CDR2 FNYEAQ. The CDR3 spells CASSPLGGGGNQPQHF. In DNA, the CDR3 is TGTGCCAGCAGCCCTCTGGGGGGAGGGGGGAATCAGCCCCAGCATTTT.

As concerns this clone: The germline gene is not matched at one end of the junction; a read error may be the cause. The chain carries TRBV7-9 and TRBJ2-3, with TRBD2 matching over 7 bases. CDR3 length: 16 residues. Germline assignment: CDR1 SEHNR and CDR2 FQNEAQ (reference sequence). CDR3 sequence (DNA): TGTGCCAGCAGCCTAGCGGTGGGCGCTAGCACAGATACGCAGTATTTT. This encodes CASSLAVGASTDTQYF.

The chain joins TRBV5-1 to TRBJ2-3, with 10 nucleotides matching TRBD2. This CDR3 is 16 amino acids long. Germline CDR1 SGHRS, CDR2 YFSETQ. V lost 4 bases, J lost 2 bases, and 7 bases stayed unmatched. CDR3 DNA sequence: TGCGCCAGCAGCCACCCTAGCGGGGGTATCACAGATACGCAGTATTTT. Translated, it gives CASSHPSGGITDTQYF.

This chain links TRBV7-8 with TRBJ1-5; tentative D call: TRBD1 (6 bases). The CDR3 runs 16 residues. CDR1 is SGHVS and CDR2 is FQNEAQ in the germline V gene. Trimming left V 4 bases short and J 7 bases short, with 20 bases between. CDR3 DNA sequence: TGTGCCAGCAGCTCCGCGAGGGGGAACGGGTTCCAGCCCCAGCATTTT. It codes for CASSSARGNGFQPQHF.

This chain uses TRBV7-2 with TRBJ1-3, with 10 nucleotides matching TRBD1. The CDR3 length is 14 residues. V was clipped by 6 bases and J by 7 bases; unmatched bases: 6. Germline CDR1 reads SGHTA; CDR2 reads FQGNSA. The DNA of the CDR3 is TGTGCCAGCAGTCCTAGGACAGGGGGGAACACCATATATTTT. This sequence encodes CASSPRTGGNTIYF.

The J gene is TRBJ2-5, the V gene TRBV5-6, with 8 positions matching TRBD1. The trim removed 3 bases at V and 4 bases at J, leaving 11 bases unmatched. The germline V gene encodes CDR1 SGHDT and CDR2 YYEEEE. This CDR3 is built from 16 residues. CDR3 bases: TGTGCCAGCAGCTCACTGGACAGGGCGGTAGGAGAGACCCAGTACTTC. It is translated as CASSSLDRAVGETQYF.

The chain employs TRBV2 and TRBJ2-1, with 10 bases identical to TRBD1. Losses at the gene ends were 7 bases for V and 1 base for J; bases not matched to a gene: 4. CDR1 is SNHLY and CDR2 is FYNNEI in the germline V gene. This CDR3 has 15 residues. Here the CDR3 DNA reads TGTGCCAGCACAGGACAGGGGGTATCCTACAATGAGCAGTTCTTC. This encodes CASTGQGVSYNEQFF.

The chain links TRBV29-1 to TRBJ1-1; D gene unclear. CDR1 SQVTM and CDR2 ANQGSEA come from the germline V gene. CDR3 size: 10 residues. Trimming shortened V by 7 bases and J by 3 bases, and 6 bases separated the two germline ends. CDR3 sequence: CSGSDTEAFF. The CDR3 nucleotides are TGCAGCGGATCGGACACTGAAGCTTTCTTT.